The 9 T cell receptor beta chains presented below share a single source sample, sequenced in a study of cytomegalovirus exposure and HLA in healthy donors (dated by TCRdb to 2016 to 2017). The library was produced with the immunoSEQ multiplex PCR assay. The immuneACCESS repertoire file appears here via TCRdb, limited to in-frame rearrangements. These files lack a portion of the clones; in checked studies, under half of the deficit traces to unresolved V genes, and the cause of the others is not known. The sample includes roughly 150,000 clones, with around nine tenths observed a single time. The ten most abundant clones make up 8.5% to 9.5% of the sample. Sequenced material: PBMCs. The receptors were sampled from a man aged 18 to 35 in good health and CMV-seropositive.

The chain couples TRBV5-1 to TRBJ2-7; 8 nucleotides align to TRBD2. The trim removed 3 bases at V and 2 bases at J, leaving 10 bases unmatched. The CDR3 sequence is 16 residues long. Germline lookup yields CDR1 SGHRS and CDR2 YFSETQ. The CDR3 DNA is TGCGCCAGCAGCTGGGGAAATAAAGCGGGAGCCTACGAGCAGTACTTC. The encoded protein is CASSWGNKAGAYEQYF.

V and J are TRBV5-1 and TRBJ2-5; D perhaps matches TRBD1 (6 bases). V was shortened by 0 bases and J by 0 bases, with 18 bases between the two germline ends. Germline V lookup: CDR1 SGHRS, CDR2 YFSETQ. This CDR3 region has 18 residues. CDR3 sequence reads: CASSLGTDTLTYQETQYF. The CDR3 coding sequence is TGCGCCAGCAGCTTGGGGACAGACACCTTAACGTACCAAGAGACCCAGTACTTC.

The rearrangement joins TRBV5-4 to TRBJ2-3, with 7 bases identical to TRBD1. Trimming removed 0 bases from V and 4 bases from J; junction bases left unmatched: 5. This CDR3 spans 15 amino acids. Per germline, CDR1 SGHNT and CDR2 YYREEE (reference sequence). CDR3 sequence reads: CASSLGDSYADTQYF. For the CDR3, the DNA is TGTGCCAGCAGCTTGGGGGACAGTTATGCAGATACGCAGTATTTT.

The chain joins TRBV18 to TRBJ2-3; 9 bases line up with TRBD2. The CDR3 contains 17 residues. After removal of 2 bases from V and 8 bases from J, the junction contained 14 bases not matched to a gene. The germline gives CDR1 KGHSH, CDR2 LQKENI. CDR3 in amino acids: CASSPTQTVPAGGTQYF. The CDR3 DNA follows: TGTGCCAGCTCACCAACACAAACGGTGCCAGCGGGAGGTACGCAGTATTTT.

The CDR3 sequence is CASSLTGNEQFF. CDR3 nucleotide sequence: TGTGCCAGCAGCCTGACTGGCAATGAGCAGTTCTTC. The rearrangement uses TRBV6-5 and TRBJ2-1; no definite D call. The CDR3 has 12 residues. Germline V gene data show CDR1 as MNHEY and CDR2 as SVGAGI. V dropped 6 bases and J dropped 6 bases, with 9 bases sitting between them.

V and J are TRBV6-5 and TRBJ1-5; a possible D gene is TRBD1 (5 bases). Germline V lookup: CDR1 MNHEY, CDR2 SVGAGI. Trimming left V 6 bases short and J 3 bases short, with 9 bases between. The CDR3 length is 13 residues. CDR3 nucleotides: TGTGCCAGCAGAGGGGATATCAATCAGCCCCAGCATTTT. It codes for CASRGDINQPQHF.

The rearrangement uses TRBV6-1 and TRBJ2-4; TRBD1 aligns across 9 bases. Germline V gene data show CDR1 as MNHNS and CDR2 as SASEGT. CDR3 size: 20 residues. With 2 bases clipped from V and 0 bases from J, the junction kept 14 bases outside the gene matches. CDR3 protein: CASSEYGWDRVLLAKNIQYF. CDR3 coding DNA: TGTGCCAGCAGTGAATATGGCTGGGACAGGGTCCTCCTAGCCAAAAACATTCAGTACTTC.

The rearrangement links TRBV2 to TRBJ2-7, with D maybe TRBD1 (6 bases). The V and J ends lost 3 bases and 0 bases respectively, with 21 bases between them. This CDR3 comprises 18 residues. Per the germline V gene, CDR1 is SNHLY and CDR2 is FYNNEI. CDR3 bases: TGTGCCAGCAGTGATCCTGACAGATGGACAGAGAGCTCCTACGAGCAGTACTTC. Protein product: CASSDPDRWTESSYEQYF.

This clone was recorded a few times. This chain joins TRBV27 and TRBJ2-7, with 10 bases aligning to TRBD2. This CDR3 spans 15 amino acids. Germline trimming cut 10 bases from V and 6 bases from J; bases unmatched to any gene: 15. CDR1 is MNHEY, CDR2 SMNVEV, per germline (reference sequence). Here the CDR3 DNA reads TGTGCCAACGCCCGGCTAGCGGGAGTCTCCAGCGAGCAGTACTTC. It specifies CANARLAGVSSEQYF.